The T cell receptor beta chain described here comes from a study of blood T cell repertoires in COVID-19. Study information: Researchers got acute and convalescent COVID-19 samples from the United States, Italy and Spain. PBMCs, B-cell-depleted T cells, or T cells were the source of the cDNA or gDNA that made up the material.

How the authors handled the data: Estimates of nucleated cell counts were drawn from the amplification of reference gene primers. Produced via immunoSEQ multiplex PCR; TCRdb's table is partial and in-frame only. V, J and clone size reflect that table, while D and trimming were determined from the DNA. The top ten hold about 6.4% of the sample, which has 50,000 to 60,000 clones, approximately 82% seen once. Germline CDR1 and CDR2: MNHNY and SVGAGI (reference sequence). J gave up 2 bases and V 6 bases, and 10 bases lay outside the gene matches. This CDR3 spans 15 amino acids. This clone appeared once. This rearrangement joins TRBV6-6 to TRBJ2-7, with 7 bases aligning to TRBD1. The clonotype was recovered from a human donor in a cohort sampled during active or convalescent COVID-19. The specimen sequenced was peripheral blood. DNA of the CDR3: TGTGCCAGCAGACGACAGGGATCGGGTACCTACGAGCAGTACTTC. This gives the protein CASRRQGSGTYEQYF.